Below, 3 T cell receptor beta chains from the same sample are listed, as sequenced in a study of blood T cell repertoires in COVID-19. The assay was immunoSEQ multiplex PCR, and TCRdb's table has in-frame clones only and misses some. The sample lists fewer than 350,000 clones, around 89% occurring once. The sample comprised peripheral blood. Every receptor here comes from a man aged 40-50 years with acute or convalescent COVID-19.

This rearrangement joins TRBV19 to TRBJ1-1; D remains ambiguous. This CDR3 has 14 residues. Trimming left V 0 bases short and J 4 bases short, with 9 bases between. Germline assignment: CDR1 LNHDA and CDR2 SQIVND (reference sequence). The CDR3 DNA reads as TGTGCCAGTAGTATAGATGGGCTCGGCACTGAAGCTTTCTTT. As protein: CASSIDGLGTEAFF.

The CDR3 region is CASGLDRGGWAEAFF. DNA for the CDR3: TGTGCTAGTGGCCTTGATCGGGGAGGGTGGGCTGAAGCTTTCTTT. The genes are TRBV12-5 and TRBJ1-1; D uncertain. Trimming took 6 bases from V and 6 from J, leaving 20 bases between them. Germline CDR1 and CDR2: LGHNT and FRNRAP. The CDR3 spans 15 residues.

The V gene is TRBV5-1, the J gene TRBJ1-1, with D tentatively TRBD1 (6 bases). Trimming left V 4 bases short and J 1 base short, with 11 bases between. The CDR3 runs 14 residues. Germline values: CDR1 SGHRS, CDR2 YFSETQ. The CDR3 here is CASSPRGWNTEAFF. The CDR3 bases are TGCGCCAGCAGCCCCAGGGGATGGAACACTGAAGCTTTCTTT.